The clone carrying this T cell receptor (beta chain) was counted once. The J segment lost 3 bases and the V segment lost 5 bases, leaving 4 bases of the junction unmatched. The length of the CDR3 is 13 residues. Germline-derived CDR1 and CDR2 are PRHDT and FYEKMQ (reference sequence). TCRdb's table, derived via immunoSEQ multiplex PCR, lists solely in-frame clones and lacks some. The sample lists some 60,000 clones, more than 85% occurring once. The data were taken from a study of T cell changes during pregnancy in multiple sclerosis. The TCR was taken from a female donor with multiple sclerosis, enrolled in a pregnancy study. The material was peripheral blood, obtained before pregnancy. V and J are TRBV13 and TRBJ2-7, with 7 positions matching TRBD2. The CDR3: CASSPRGDYEQYF. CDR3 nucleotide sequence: TGTGCCAGCAGCCCTCGGGGGGACTACGAGCAGTACTTC.